The T cell receptor (beta chain) described here comes from a study of vaccination and CD4 T cells after COVID-19. Treatment indicated: approximately nine-day PBMC culture with coronavirus spike peptide pools or control peptides (ViraFEST assay). V lost 5 bases, J lost 0 bases, and 7 bases stayed unmatched. The germline V gene has CDR1 LNHDA and CDR2 SQIVND (reference sequence). This CDR3 region has 15 residues. As concerns this clonotype: Its target is unknown.

CD4+ T cells that had been cultured provided DNA sequenced with the Oncomine TCR Beta short-read assay. Via MiXCR, TCRdb re-called the PCR reads, giving one row per CDR3 protein. This repertoire shows roughly 5,300 distinct CDR3 sequences, around 50% found once; its top ten account for around 32%. The TCR originated in a human donor who had recovered from COVID-19. The J gene is TRBJ2-7, the V gene TRBV19, with 7 bases fitting TRBD2. The sequencing sample was made of CD4+ T cells from blood, cultured in vitro. This chain's CDR3 is CASSSSGISSYEQYF. The CDR3 coding sequence is TGTGCCAGTAGTTCGAGCGGGATTAGCTCCTACGAGCAGTACTTC.